The rows below give T cell receptor beta chains drawn from one sample of a study of T-cell memory formation after mild COVID-19. TCRdb fed the 5' RACE reads into MiXCR, producing one record per CDR3 protein. The table includes more than 450,000 distinct CDR3 sequences, about a sixth detected once. Input material: PBMCs or a T cell subset sorted from them (not recorded which). Every receptor here comes from an adult woman who had mild COVID-19 (a few samples of this study predate the infection). Cell type and time point are not known. Each CDR3 is given with its conserved first and last residue. D genes are given only for firm matches. Size tells how often a clone was seen (once, few, many) or the class of an expanded clone, and some rows leave it out.

J	V	size	D	DNA	CDR3
TRBJ2-6	TRBV15	-	-	TGTGCCACCAGCAGAGATCACTTCCGGGGACGGACTCTATCTGGGGCCAACGTCCTGACTTTC	CATSRDHFRGRTLSGANVLTF
TRBJ2-1	TRBV7-9	-	-	TGTGCCAGCACTCCCACCCCAGGGGAGCAGTTCTTC	CASTPTPGEQFF
TRBJ1-5	TRBV20-1	many	-	TGCAGTGCTAGGGGCCTAGGGGGCAATCAGCCCCAGCATTTT	CSARGLGGNQPQHF
TRBJ1-2	TRBV5-6	-	-	TGTGCCAGCAGCTATTTCCCGGCCGCGGCTAACTATGGCTACACCTTC	CASSYFPAAANYGYTF
TRBJ2-5	TRBV7-3	few	TRBD2	TGTGCCAGCAGCTTAGGACGGTTCGGGGGGAAGCAAGAGACCCAGTACTTC	CASSLGRFGGKQETQYF
TRBJ2-3	TRBV6-4	-	TRBD2	TGTGCCAGCAGGAAAGGACTAGCGGGAGGATTAGATACGCAGTATTTT	CASRKGLAGGLDTQYF
TRBJ2-1	TRBV24-1	few	-	TGTGCCACCAGTGACCCCCACGGGAGTTATTACAATGAGCAGTTCTTC	CATSDPHGSYYNEQFF
TRBJ2-7	TRBV4-1	few	-	TGCGCCAGCAGGGCGGCCCTTCGGGACCTAAGGGACGAGCAGTACTTC	CASRAALRDLRDEQYF
TRBJ2-5	TRBV19	-	TRBD1	TGTGCCAGTAGGCCGGACAGGGGCCAAGAGACCCAGTACTTC	CASRPDRGQETQYF
TRBJ1-4	TRBV20-1	-	-	TGCAGTGCTCCGGGACCCCTCAGGGCAACTAATGAAAAACTGTTTTTT	CSAPGPLRATNEKLFF
TRBJ2-7	TRBV6-5	-	-	TGTGCCAGCAGTTACGCCGGGGTGGGAGACGAGCAGTACTTC	CASSYAGVGDEQYF
TRBJ2-3	TRBV6-5	-	TRBD2	TGTGCCAGCAGGAGGGTAGCGGGAGCGGGAGATACGCAGTATTTT	CASRRVAGAGDTQYF
TRBJ2-2	TRBV11-2	-	TRBD2	TGTGCCAGCAGCCCCCCGGGACTAGTCACATCCGGGGAGCTGTTTTTT	CASSPPGLVTSGELFF
TRBJ2-2	TRBV7-9	few	TRBD1	TGTGCCAGCAGCCGGGGACAGGGATTGTCCGGGGAGCTGTTTTTT	CASSRGQGLSGELFF
TRBJ2-1	TRBV18	-	-	TGTGCCAGCTCACCATCTCCTGAGCGGACTGAGCAGTTCTTC	CASSPSPERTEQFF
TRBJ2-3	TRBV7-2	few	-	TGTGCCAGCAGCTTCGGGTCGACAGGCCCCACAGATACGCAGTATTTT	CASSFGSTGPTDTQYF
TRBJ2-7	TRBV9	-	-	TGTGCCAGCAGCCCTGGATCCGAAGGCGAGCAGTACTTC	CASSPGSEGEQYF
TRBJ2-7	TRBV7-6	-	-	TGTGCCAGCAGCTTCGGCAGTGGGGGGGCGCTATACAACGAGCAGTACTTC	CASSFGSGGALYNEQYF
TRBJ2-1	TRBV24-1	-	-	TGTGCCACCAGTGATCGTGAGCTGGGGCCCGGGAACAATGAGCAGTTCTTC	CATSDRELGPGNNEQFF
TRBJ2-5	TRBV4-2	few	-	TGTGCCAGCAGCCCACTGACTAGGGGGGCCCAAGAGACCCAGTACTTC	CASSPLTRGAQETQYF
TRBJ2-1	TRBV3-2	-	-	TGTGCCAGCAGCCTACTGGGACAGGGGTCCTACAATGAGCAGTTCTTC	CASSLLGQGSYNEQFF
TRBJ2-1	TRBV3-1	few	TRBD2	TGTGCCAGCAGCCACAGCCCGGGACTAGTACAAAATGAGCAGTTCTTC	CASSHSPGLVQNEQFF
TRBJ2-3	TRBV12-3/TRBV12-4	few	-	TGTGCCAGCAGTTCTCGGAGGGACTTCACAGATACGCAGTATTTT	CASSSRRDFTDTQYF
TRBJ2-1	TRBV27	-	-	TGTGCCAGCAGTACGGACTTCTCTAGCTCCTACAATGAGCAGTTCTTC	CASSTDFSSSYNEQFF
TRBJ2-2	TRBV12-3/TRBV12-4	few	-	TGTGCCAGCAGTCCACAGGGACAAGACACCGGGGAGCTGTTTTTT	CASSPQGQDTGELFF
TRBJ2-7	TRBV9	-	-	TGTGCCAGCAGCGACGACCACGAGCAGTACTTC	CASSDDHEQYF
TRBJ1-1	TRBV11-2	-	-	TGTGCCAGCATCGTGCAGGAGAACACTGAAGCTTTCTTT	CASIVQENTEAFF
TRBJ2-1	TRBV20-1	many	TRBD2	TGCAGTGCTAGTGGGGGGCTGGTAGCGGGAGTCGTCGATGAGCAGTTCTTC	CSASGGLVAGVVDEQFF
TRBJ2-1	TRBV4-3	-	TRBD2	TGCGCCAGCAGCCAAGATAGAGCGGGAGAGAATATAAATGAGCAGTTCTTC	CASSQDRAGENINEQFF
TRBJ2-3	TRBV25-1	few	-	TGTGCCAGCAGTGAGAAGGGTCCAACCACAGATACGCAGTATTTT	CASSEKGPTTDTQYF